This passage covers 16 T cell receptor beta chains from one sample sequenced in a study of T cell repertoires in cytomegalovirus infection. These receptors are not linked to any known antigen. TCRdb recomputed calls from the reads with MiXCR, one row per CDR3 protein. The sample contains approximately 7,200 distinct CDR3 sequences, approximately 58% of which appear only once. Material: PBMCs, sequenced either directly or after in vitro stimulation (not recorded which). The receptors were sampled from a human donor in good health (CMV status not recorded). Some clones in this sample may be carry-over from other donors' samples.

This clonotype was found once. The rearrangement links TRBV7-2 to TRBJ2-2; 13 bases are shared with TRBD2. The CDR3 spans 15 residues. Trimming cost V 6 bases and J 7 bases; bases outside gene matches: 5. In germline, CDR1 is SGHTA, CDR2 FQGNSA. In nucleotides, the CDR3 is TGTGCCAGCAGTCGGACTAGCGGGAGTAACGGGGAGCTGTTTTTT. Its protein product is CASSRTSGSNGELFF.

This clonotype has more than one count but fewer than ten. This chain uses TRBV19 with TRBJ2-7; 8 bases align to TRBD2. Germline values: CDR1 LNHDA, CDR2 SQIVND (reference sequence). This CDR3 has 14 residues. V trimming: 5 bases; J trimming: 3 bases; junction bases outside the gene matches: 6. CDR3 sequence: CASSPLSGSYEQYF. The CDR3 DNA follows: TGTGCCAGTAGTCCCCTCAGCGGGAGCTACGAGCAGTACTTC.

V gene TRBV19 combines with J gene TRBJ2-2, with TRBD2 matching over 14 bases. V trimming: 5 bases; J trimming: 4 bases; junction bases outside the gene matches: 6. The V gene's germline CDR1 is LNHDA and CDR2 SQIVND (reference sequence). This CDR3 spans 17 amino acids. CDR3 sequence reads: CASSLGLAGAGTGELFF. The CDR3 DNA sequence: TGTGCCAGTAGTCTGGGACTAGCGGGAGCGGGCACCGGGGAGCTGTTTTTT.

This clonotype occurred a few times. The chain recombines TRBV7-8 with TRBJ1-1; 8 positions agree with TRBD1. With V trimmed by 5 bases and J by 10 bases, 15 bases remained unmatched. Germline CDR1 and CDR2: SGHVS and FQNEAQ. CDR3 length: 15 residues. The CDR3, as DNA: TGTGCCAGCAGCCGGAGCATCAGACAGGGGATCGGAGCTTTCTTT. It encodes CASSRSIRQGIGAFF.

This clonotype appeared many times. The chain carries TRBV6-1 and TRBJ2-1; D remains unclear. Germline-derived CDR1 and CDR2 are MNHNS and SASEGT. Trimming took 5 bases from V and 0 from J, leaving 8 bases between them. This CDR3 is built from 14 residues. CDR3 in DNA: TGTGCCAGCAGTATCATTAGCTCCTACAATGAGCAGTTCTTC. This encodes CASSIISSYNEQFF.

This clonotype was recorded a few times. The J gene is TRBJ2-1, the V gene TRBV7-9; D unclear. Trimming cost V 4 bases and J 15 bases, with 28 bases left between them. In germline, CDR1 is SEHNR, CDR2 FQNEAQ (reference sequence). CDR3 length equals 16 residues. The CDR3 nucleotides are TGTGCCAGCAGCTGGTTGGGAATATCCACCTACACTGATCCGTTCTTC. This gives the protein CASSWLGISTYTDPFF.

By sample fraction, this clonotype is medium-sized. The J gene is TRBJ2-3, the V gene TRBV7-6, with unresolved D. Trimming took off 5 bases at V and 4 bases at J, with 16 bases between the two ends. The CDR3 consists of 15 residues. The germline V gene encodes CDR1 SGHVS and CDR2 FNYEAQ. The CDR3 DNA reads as TGTGCCAGCAGCCTAAACACATACCCGGCAGATACGCAGTATTTT. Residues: CASSLNTYPADTQYF.

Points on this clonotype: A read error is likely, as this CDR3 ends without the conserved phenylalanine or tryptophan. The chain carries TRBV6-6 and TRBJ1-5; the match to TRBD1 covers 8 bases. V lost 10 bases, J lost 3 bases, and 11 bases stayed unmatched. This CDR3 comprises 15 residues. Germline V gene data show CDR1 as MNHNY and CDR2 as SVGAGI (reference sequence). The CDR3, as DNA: TGTGCCACAGTCCTACGACAGGGGACCAATCAGCCCCAGCATTTG. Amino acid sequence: CATVLRQGTNQPQHL.

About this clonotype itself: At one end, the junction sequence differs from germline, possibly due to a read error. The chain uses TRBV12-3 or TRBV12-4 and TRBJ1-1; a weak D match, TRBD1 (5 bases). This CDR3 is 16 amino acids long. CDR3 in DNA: TGTGCCAGCAGCCGCAGGGTTTCCAAACATGGCACTGAAGATTTCTTT. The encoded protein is CASSRRVSKHGTEDFF.

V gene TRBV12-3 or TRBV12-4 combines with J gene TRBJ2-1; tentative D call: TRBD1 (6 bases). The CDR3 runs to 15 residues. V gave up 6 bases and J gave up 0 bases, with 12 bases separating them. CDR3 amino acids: CASREGESSYNEQFF. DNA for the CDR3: TGTGCCAGCAGAGAGGGGGAGAGCTCCTACAATGAGCAGTTCTTC.

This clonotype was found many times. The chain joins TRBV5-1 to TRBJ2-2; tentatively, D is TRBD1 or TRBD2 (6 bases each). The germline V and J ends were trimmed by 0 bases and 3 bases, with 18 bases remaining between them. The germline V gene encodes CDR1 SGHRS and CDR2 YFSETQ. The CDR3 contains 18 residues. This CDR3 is CASSLASVAGGYTGELFF. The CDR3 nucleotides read TGCGCCAGCAGCTTGGCCTCGGTGGCCGGGGGCTACACCGGGGAGCTGTTTTTT.

CDR3 coding DNA: TGTGCCAGCAGCTTAGGGACTAGCGGGAGGGCCCGGGAGACCCAGTACTTC. Protein product: CASSLGTSGRARETQYF. The chain is built from TRBV7-9 and TRBJ2-5; 15 bases map to TRBD2. The germline V gene encodes CDR1 SEHNR and CDR2 FQNEAQ (reference sequence). V shed 1 base and J 5 bases; nucleotides not matched to a gene: 5. CDR3 length: 17 amino acids.

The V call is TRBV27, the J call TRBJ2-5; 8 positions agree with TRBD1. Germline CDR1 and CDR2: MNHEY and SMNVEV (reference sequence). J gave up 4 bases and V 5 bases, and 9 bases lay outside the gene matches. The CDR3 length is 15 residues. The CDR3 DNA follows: TGTGCCAGCAGTATCAGGGGGCGCGAGGTAGAGACCCAGTACTTC. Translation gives CASSIRGREVETQYF.

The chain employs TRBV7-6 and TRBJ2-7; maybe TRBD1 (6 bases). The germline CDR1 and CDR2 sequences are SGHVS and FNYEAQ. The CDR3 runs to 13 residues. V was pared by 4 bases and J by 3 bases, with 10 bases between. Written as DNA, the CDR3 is TGTGCCAGCAGCTCAGGACAGAACTACGAGCAGTACTTC. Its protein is CASSSGQNYEQYF.

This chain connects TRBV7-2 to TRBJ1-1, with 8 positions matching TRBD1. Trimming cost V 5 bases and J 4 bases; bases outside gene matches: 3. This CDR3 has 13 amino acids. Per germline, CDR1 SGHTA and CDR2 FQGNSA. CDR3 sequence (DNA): TGTGCCAGCAGCCAGGACAGGGCCACTGAAGCTTTCTTT. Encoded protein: CASSQDRATEAFF.

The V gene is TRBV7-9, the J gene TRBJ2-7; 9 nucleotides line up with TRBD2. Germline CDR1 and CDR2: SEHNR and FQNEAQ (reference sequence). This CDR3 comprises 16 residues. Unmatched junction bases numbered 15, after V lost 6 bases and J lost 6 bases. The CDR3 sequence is CASSFLAGSKLGEQYF. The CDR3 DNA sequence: TGTGCCAGCAGTTTTCTAGCGGGATCAAAGTTGGGCGAGCAGTACTTC.